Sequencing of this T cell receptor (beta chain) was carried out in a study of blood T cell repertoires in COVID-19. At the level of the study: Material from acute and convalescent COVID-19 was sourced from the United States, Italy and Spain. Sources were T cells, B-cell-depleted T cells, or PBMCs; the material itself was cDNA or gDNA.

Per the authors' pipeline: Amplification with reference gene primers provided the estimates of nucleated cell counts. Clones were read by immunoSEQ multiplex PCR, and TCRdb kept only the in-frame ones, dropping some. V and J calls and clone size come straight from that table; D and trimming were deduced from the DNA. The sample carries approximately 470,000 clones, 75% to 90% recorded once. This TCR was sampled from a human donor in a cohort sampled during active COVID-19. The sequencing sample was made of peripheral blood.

The CDR3 loop is CASSLGGQGAREQYF. CDR3 DNA sequence: TGTGCCAGCAGCTTAGGAGGACAGGGGGCTCGGGAGCAGTACTTC. V usage is TRBV7-2 and J usage is TRBJ2-7; 11 bases are shared with TRBD1. Losses at the gene ends were 1 base for V and 7 bases for J; bases not matched to a gene: 6. Germline V gene sequence: CDR1 SGHTA, CDR2 FQGNSA. This CDR3 has 15 residues.